Shown below are 11 T cell receptor beta chains from a single sample sequenced in a study of CD8 T cells in ankylosing spondylitis. TCRdb re-called the 5' RACE reads with MiXCR, one entry per CDR3 protein. The repertoire holds roughly 150,000 distinct CDR3 sequences, with around 32% as singletons. Sequencing was performed on synovial fluid, either unsorted or a sorted T cell fraction (not recorded which). Receptors originate from a male donor with ankylosing spondylitis.

The chain has TRBV7-2 and TRBJ1-4; maybe TRBD1 (5 bases). The CDR3 loop spans 13 amino acids. The V gene lost 5 bases and the J gene lost 8 bases, with 12 bases spanning the gap. Germline CDR1 reads SGHTA; CDR2 reads FQGNSA. The CDR3 protein is CASSQEGREKLFF. Here the CDR3 DNA reads TGTGCCAGCAGCCAGGAGGGACGCGAAAAACTGTTTTTT.

This clonotype was picked up a small number of times. CDR3 DNA: TGTGCCAGCGACAGGGGAGACGGGAACACTGAAGCTTTCTTT. Amino acid sequence: CASDRGDGNTEAFF. This chain joins TRBV6-1 and TRBJ1-1, with 8 bases aligning to TRBD1. V lost 8 bases to trimming and J lost 1 base; unmatched junction nucleotides: 6. Per germline, CDR1 MNHNS and CDR2 SASEGT. The CDR3 has 14 amino acids.

This clonotype appeared a few times. This chain links TRBV5-6 with TRBJ1-1, with D tentatively TRBD1 (5 bases). The CDR3 is 20 residues long. The V and J ends lost 0 bases and 1 base respectively, with 25 bases between them. The germline V gene has CDR1 SGHDT and CDR2 YYEEEE. The CDR3 spells CASSLAAGWMSRDQNTEAFF. In nucleotides, the CDR3 is TGTGCCAGCAGCTTGGCCGCAGGGTGGATGTCTAGGGATCAGAACACTGAAGCTTTCTTT. Using reference TRBV5-6 and TRBJ1-1 for the parts outside the CDR3, the full variable domain is DAGVTQSPTHLIKTRGQQVTLRCSPKSGHDTVSWYQQALGQGPQFIFQYYEEEERQRGNFPDRFSGHQFPNYSSELNVNALLLGDSALYLCASSLAAGWMSRDQNTEAFFGQGTRLTVV.

The sample holds many counts of this clonotype. The genes are TRBV3-1 and TRBJ2-2; D perhaps matches TRBD1 (6 bases). Germline assignment: CDR1 LGHDT and CDR2 YNNKEL (reference sequence). V gave up 5 bases and J gave up 2 bases, with 15 bases separating them. CDR3 length equals 16 residues. CDR3 DNA sequence: TGTGCCAGCAGCTTAGGGACAAGCAAAAACACCGGGGAGCTGTTTTTT. The encoded protein is CASSLGTSKNTGELFF.

The rearrangement uses TRBV10-3 and TRBJ1-1, with a weak D call TRBD1 (6 bases). Trimming removed 5 bases from V and 0 bases from J, with 13 bases in between. CDR1 is ENHRY, CDR2 SYGVKD, per germline. The CDR3 length is 15 residues. CDR3 loop: CAISTREGVNTEAFF. CDR3 sequence (DNA): TGTGCCATCAGTACTCGCGAGGGGGTGAACACTGAAGCTTTCTTT.

This clonotype was recorded many times. The rearrangement links TRBV7-2 to TRBJ2-1; 7 bases line up with TRBD2. The V segment lost 1 base and the J segment 2 bases; nucleotides outside the gene matches: 2. Germline CDR1 and CDR2: SGHTA and FQGNSA. The CDR3 has 15 residues. CDR3: CASSLVAGAYNEQFF. In DNA form, the CDR3 reads TGTGCCAGCAGCTTAGTGGCGGGAGCCTACAATGAGCAGTTCTTC.

This rearrangement joins TRBV11-2 to TRBJ2-5; unclear D gene. The CDR3 has 15 residues. Germline CDR1 is SGHAT and CDR2 is FQNNGV. V lost 5 bases and J lost 5, with 18 bases in between. DNA of the CDR3: TGTGCCAGCAGCCTTGGTTCACCCATAGGGGAGACCCAGTACTTC. Translation: CASSLGSPIGETQYF.

The rearrangement links TRBV27 to TRBJ2-1; possible D gene TRBD2, 5 bases. The CDR3 totals 17 residues. V was pared by 2 bases and J by 4 bases, with 18 bases between. Germline V gene data show CDR1 as MNHEY and CDR2 as SMNVEV (reference sequence). CDR3 sequence reads: CASSLKRRSGGYNEQFF. In DNA, the CDR3 is TGTGCCAGCAGTTTAAAGAGGAGGAGCGGAGGATACAATGAGCAGTTCTTC.

This clonotype was found once. This chain links TRBV3-1 with TRBJ2-7; TRBD1 matches at 10 bases. V trimming: 4 bases; J trimming: 4 bases; junction bases outside the gene matches: 10. From germline, CDR1 is LGHDT and CDR2 YNNKEL (reference sequence). The CDR3 extends over 16 amino acids. The CDR3, as DNA: TGTGCCAGCAGCCTTCTCCCCCCGGACAGGGGGTACGAGCAGTACTTC. It is translated as CASSLLPPDRGYEQYF.

In this sample, this clonotype turned up a few times. V usage is TRBV7-9 and J usage is TRBJ2-1; 7 bases agree with TRBD1. Germline V gene lookup returns CDR1 SEHNR and CDR2 FQNEAQ (reference sequence). V lost 5 bases, J lost 5 bases, and 15 bases stayed unmatched. The CDR3 is made up of 17 amino acids. This CDR3 is CASSGRDSLVVDNEQFF. The CDR3 nucleotides are TGTGCCAGCAGCGGACGGGACAGCCTCGTGGTCGACAATGAGCAGTTCTTC.

Comments on this clonotype: Just one base apart from a much larger clone, this may be a read error. This chain uses TRBV3-1 with TRBJ2-2; D remains unclear. The CDR3 is made up of 11 amino acids. Germline CDR1 is LGHDT and CDR2 is YNNKEL (reference sequence). The CDR3, as DNA: TGTGCCAGCAGCAAAGATCGGACCCTGTTTTTT. As protein: CASSKDRTLFF.